Reported below is one TCR beta chain. Antigen: not known. The data belong to a study of tumor and adjacent non-tumor tissue in lung cancer. Overall study: Millions of productive TCRbeta reads were obtained per sample on average. Study outcomes and limitations: TCR diversity was significantly greater in tumor than normal lung tissue. Top 100 clones took a larger repertoire share in normal lung.

The template was RNA from unsorted bulk tissue. TCRbeta libraries were built with three rounds of nested PCR, modified from ARM-PCR. Via MiXCR, TCRdb re-called the multiplex PCR reads, giving one row per CDR3 protein. The data contain 220,000 or so distinct CDR3 sequences, about 71% of them singletons. The TCR sequence derives from a man aged 55 to 70 with non-small cell lung cancer. Sequenced: lung tumor tissue.

CDR3 nucleotides: TGTGCCACCTATAAGAACACTGAAGCTTTCTTT. Translation: CATYKNTEAFF. The chain links TRBV19 to TRBJ1-1; D is undetermined. Germline V gives CDR1 LNHDA, CDR2 SQIVND (reference sequence). Trimming removed 10 bases at V and 1 base at J, with 7 bases between. The CDR3 is 11 amino acids.